The clone carrying this T cell receptor beta chain was found many times. Its antigen is as yet unknown. The data stem from a study of CD8 T cells in ankylosing spondylitis. Study-level results: In peripheral blood, disease-linked CD8+ clones occurred at relatively low frequencies. A TCR beta motif of fewer than ten highly homologous variants appeared characteristic of ankylosing spondylitis blood. Researchers reportedly found disease-linked clones significantly enriched in matched ankylosing spondylitis synovial fluid.

In making TCR beta libraries, quantitative 5'-RACE with molecular barcodes was used. TCRdb passed the 5' RACE reads through MiXCR, listing each CDR3 protein once. The table records under 200,000 distinct CDR3 sequences, roughly 10% of them present only once. Germline CDR1 ENHRY, CDR2 SYGVKD. CDR3 size: 16 residues. V lost 3 bases and J lost 1, with 13 bases in between. Sequenced material: blood, either unsorted or a sorted T cell fraction (not recorded which). The chain is built from TRBV10-3 and TRBJ2-1, with D perhaps TRBD1 or TRBD2 (7 bases each). The source is a male donor with ankylosing spondylitis or in good health (not recorded which). The CDR3 spells CAISEGRGLSYNEQFF. The DNA for the CDR3 is TGTGCCATCAGTGAAGGGAGGGGGCTATCCTACAATGAGCAGTTCTTC.